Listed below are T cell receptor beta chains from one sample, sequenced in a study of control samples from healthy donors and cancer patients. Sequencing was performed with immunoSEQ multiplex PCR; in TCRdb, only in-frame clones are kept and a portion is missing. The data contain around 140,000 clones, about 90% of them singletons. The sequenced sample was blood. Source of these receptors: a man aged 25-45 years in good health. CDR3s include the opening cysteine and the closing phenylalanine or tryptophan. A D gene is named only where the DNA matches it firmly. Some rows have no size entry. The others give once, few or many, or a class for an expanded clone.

DNA: TGTGCCAGCAGCTCTAGCGGGGGGGCCTACGAGCAGTACTTC
CDR3: CASSSSGGAYEQYF
size: -
D: TRBD2
length: 14
J: TRBJ2-7
V: TRBV5-4

DNA: TGTGCCACCAGTGCTCCCGGACAGGGTGGGGGTGGCTACACCTTC
CDR3: CATSAPGQGGGGYTF
size: -
D: TRBD1
length: 15
J: TRBJ1-2
V: TRBV24-1

DNA: TGTGCCAGTAGTAGAACGTATAGAGGAGATGAAAAACTGTTTTTT
CDR3: CASSRTYRGDEKLFF
size: -
D: -
length: 15
J: TRBJ1-4
V: TRBV19

DNA: TGTGCCAGCTGGGTCAGGCTATGGGAGACCCAGTACTTC
CDR3: CASWVRLWETQYF
size: -
D: -
length: 13
J: TRBJ2-5
V: TRBV6-5

DNA: TGCAGCGGGATGGTAGGGAACACTGAAGCTTTCTTT
CDR3: CSGMVGNTEAFF
size: -
D: -
length: 12
J: TRBJ1-1
V: TRBV29-1

DNA: TGTGCCAGCAGTGCCGAGACAGGGAAGAACTACGAGCAGTACTTC
CDR3: CASSAETGKNYEQYF
size: -
D: TRBD1
length: 15
J: TRBJ2-7
V: TRBV2

DNA: TGTGCCAGCAGTGAATTAGAGGCCTATAATTCACCCCTCCACTTT
CDR3: CASSELEAYNSPLHF
size: -
D: -
length: 15
J: TRBJ1-6
V: TRBV25-1

DNA: TGTGCCTGGAGTGTTACGACTACCGATCAGCCCCAGCATTTT
CDR3: CAWSVTTTDQPQHF
size: -
D: -
length: 14
J: TRBJ1-5
V: TRBV30

DNA: TGTGCCAGTAGTATTCGGGGACAGGGGGCGCGGACTGAAGCTTTCTTT
CDR3: CASSIRGQGARTEAFF
size: -
D: TRBD1
length: 16
J: TRBJ1-1
V: TRBV19

DNA: TGCGCCAGCAGTGAGTCTCGGAGCGGGGGGTACAATGAGCAGTTCTTC
CDR3: CASSESRSGGYNEQFF
size: -
D: TRBD2
length: 16
J: TRBJ2-1
V: TRBV10-1

DNA: TGTGCCAGCAGTTACAGGTTCGCTGGAAACACCATATATTTT
CDR3: CASSYRFAGNTIYF
size: once
D: -
length: 14
J: TRBJ1-3
V: TRBV28

DNA: TGTGCCAGCAGATCCGGGGGGGGTTTATCTAACTATGGCTACACCTTC
CDR3: CASRSGGGLSNYGYTF
size: -
D: -
length: 16
J: TRBJ1-2
V: TRBV27

DNA: TGTGCCAGCAGCTCCGGAGCGGGGTCTAGCACAGATACGCAGTATTTT
CDR3: CASSSGAGSSTDTQYF
size: -
D: TRBD2
length: 16
J: TRBJ2-3
V: TRBV5-4

DNA: TGTGCCATCAGTGAGACACGTAACACTGAAGCTTTCTTT
CDR3: CAISETRNTEAFF
size: -
D: -
length: 13
J: TRBJ1-1
V: TRBV10-3

DNA: TGTGCCAGCAGCCTGACAGGCTTCGGAAACACCATATATTTT
CDR3: CASSLTGFGNTIYF
size: once
D: -
length: 14
J: TRBJ1-3
V: TRBV7-3

DNA: TGTGCCAGCAGCCGCGGACAGGGGGCCTTTGAAGCTTTCTTT
CDR3: CASSRGQGAFEAFF
size: -
D: TRBD1
length: 14
J: TRBJ1-1
V: TRBV4-2

DNA: TGTGCCAGCAGCCCTGACAGGGGCGCCTTTGAAAAACTGTTTTTT
CDR3: CASSPDRGAFEKLFF
size: -
D: TRBD1
length: 15
J: TRBJ1-4
V: TRBV7-8

DNA: TGTGCCAGCAGCCAACGGGCGGGGGGGACGAACACCGGGGAGCTGTTTTTT
CDR3: CASSQRAGGTNTGELFF
size: -
D: TRBD2
length: 17
J: TRBJ2-2
V: TRBV4-2

DNA: TGTGCCAGCAGTATCGGGACAGCAAAACCCCAGCATTTT
CDR3: CASSIGTAKPQHF
size: -
D: TRBD1
length: 13
J: TRBJ1-5
V: TRBV2

DNA: TGTGCCAGCAGTCCTGGCGCAGGGTCCTACGAGCAGTACTTC
CDR3: CASSPGAGSYEQYF
size: -
D: -
length: 14
J: TRBJ2-7
V: TRBV27

DNA: TGTGCCAGCAGCTTAGCCGGGACAGGGATTGGCTACACCTTC
CDR3: CASSLAGTGIGYTF
size: once
D: TRBD1
length: 14
J: TRBJ1-2
V: TRBV7-2

DNA: TGTGCCAGCAAGGGTCTAGCGGGGCTTCTCTATGGGCAGTACTTC
CDR3: CASKGLAGLLYGQYF
size: -
D: TRBD2
length: 15
J: TRBJ2-7
V: TRBV2

DNA: TGTGCCAGCAGCCTAAACATAGGACAGGGGGGGTACAATGAGCAGTTCTTC
CDR3: CASSLNIGQGGYNEQFF
size: -
D: TRBD1
length: 17
J: TRBJ2-1
V: TRBV7-3

DNA: TGCGCCACATCAGACACGGGGGACACTGAAGCTTTCTTT
CDR3: CATSDTGDTEAFF
size: -
D: -
length: 13
J: TRBJ1-1
V: TRBV4-1

DNA: TGTGCCAGCGGGGGGATCGCCTACGAGCAGTACTTC
CDR3: CASGGIAYEQYF
size: -
D: -
length: 12
J: TRBJ2-7
V: TRBV18

DNA: TGTGCCAGCAGCTTGGCTGGGCGGGGCTATGGCTACACCTTC
CDR3: CASSLAGRGYGYTF
size: -
D: -
length: 14
J: TRBJ1-2
V: TRBV5-4

DNA: TGTGCCAGCAGCATACCTAGCGGGGTCACAGATACGCAGTATTTT
CDR3: CASSIPSGVTDTQYF
size: -
D: -
length: 15
J: TRBJ2-3
V: TRBV21-1

DNA: TGTGCCAGCAGCTTAGTCCAGGGGGAGGCGGGGGAGCTGTTTTTT
CDR3: CASSLVQGEAGELFF
size: -
D: -
length: 15
J: TRBJ2-2
V: TRBV7-6

DNA: TGTGCCAGCAGCTTGGTAGGGCGAAAAGATACGCAGTATTTT
CDR3: CASSLVGRKDTQYF
size: once
D: -
length: 14
J: TRBJ2-3
V: TRBV5-6

DNA: TGTGCCAGCAGTTTCGGGACAGGCCAAAATGGCTACACCTTC
CDR3: CASSFGTGQNGYTF
size: -
D: TRBD1
length: 14
J: TRBJ1-2
V: TRBV27

DNA: TGTGCCACCAGCCGGGCTAGAAAATCGAATGAGCAGTTCTTC
CDR3: CATSRARKSNEQFF
size: -
D: -
length: 14
J: TRBJ2-1
V: TRBV15

DNA: TGTGCCACCTCACCTGGGGCCAACGTCCTGACTTTC
CDR3: CATSPGANVLTF
size: -
D: -
length: 12
J: TRBJ2-6
V: TRBV27

DNA: TGTGCCAGCCGGGCGACAGAGAGCTCCTACAATGAGCAGTTCTTC
CDR3: CASRATESSYNEQFF
size: -
D: -
length: 15
J: TRBJ2-1
V: TRBV27

DNA: TGTGCCAGCTCACCCGGGGCCAAAAACATTCAGTACTTC
CDR3: CASSPGAKNIQYF
size: few
D: -
length: 13
J: TRBJ2-4
V: TRBV18

DNA: TGTGCCAGCAGCCCCGGGGGATTGGGCTACACCTTC
CDR3: CASSPGGLGYTF
size: -
D: -
length: 12
J: TRBJ1-2
V: TRBV11-2

DNA: TGTGCCAGCAGCTTAAAGGGACTAGCGGGGACCAACACCGGGGAGCTGTTTTTT
CDR3: CASSLKGLAGTNTGELFF
size: -
D: TRBD2
length: 18
J: TRBJ2-2
V: TRBV7-3

DNA: TGTGCCAGCAGGACCTCGGATACGCAGTATTTT
CDR3: CASRTSDTQYF
size: -
D: -
length: 11
J: TRBJ2-3
V: TRBV9

DNA: TGTGCCAGCAGCCAAGATAGATTAGGAACAGATACGCAGTATTTT
CDR3: CASSQDRLGTDTQYF
size: -
D: -
length: 15
J: TRBJ2-3
V: TRBV4-2

DNA: TGTGCCAGCAGCGTAGCTGGGGGGAGGACTGAAGCTTTCTTT
CDR3: CASSVAGGRTEAFF
size: -
D: -
length: 14
J: TRBJ1-1
V: TRBV9

DNA: TGTGCCAGCAGCTTAGTGGGGGGGGCTAATGAAAAACTGTTTTTT
CDR3: CASSLVGGANEKLFF
size: -
D: -
length: 15
J: TRBJ1-4
V: TRBV7-8

DNA: TGTGCCAGTAGCCTTACCTACAATGAGCAGTTCTTC
CDR3: CASSLTYNEQFF
size: -
D: -
length: 12
J: TRBJ2-1
V: TRBV19

DNA: TGTGCCAGTAGTATAAACTTACAGCTCAATCAGCCCCAGCATTTT
CDR3: CASSINLQLNQPQHF
size: -
D: -
length: 15
J: TRBJ1-5
V: TRBV19

DNA: TGTGCCAGCAGCCCGACACGGGACGTAAACATTCAGTACTTC
CDR3: CASSPTRDVNIQYF
size: -
D: -
length: 14
J: TRBJ2-4
V: TRBV7-2

DNA: TGTGCCAGCAGCGTAGCTAGGGGGGCCAGTGAAGCTTTCTTT
CDR3: CASSVARGASEAFF
size: -
D: -
length: 14
J: TRBJ1-1
V: TRBV9

DNA: TGCGCCCCCAGGGACAGATGGACTGAAGCTTTCTTT
CDR3: CAPRDRWTEAFF
size: -
D: TRBD1
length: 12
J: TRBJ1-1
V: TRBV5-1

DNA: TGTGCCAGTAGTTTTTCCACTGAAGCTTTCTTT
CDR3: CASSFSTEAFF
size: -
D: -
length: 11
J: TRBJ1-1
V: TRBV19

DNA: TGCAGCGTTGAAGAGGAAGATAGTGAAGCTTTCTTT
CDR3: CSVEEEDSEAFF
size: -
D: -
length: 12
J: TRBJ1-1
V: TRBV29-1

DNA: TGTGCCAGCAGTTCGAGCAGGGACACTGAAGCTTTCTTT
CDR3: CASSSSRDTEAFF
size: -
D: -
length: 13
J: TRBJ1-1
V: TRBV12-3/TRBV12-4

DNA: TGTGCCAGGACACCGACTAGCGGCAAAACCGGGGAGCTGTTTTTT
CDR3: CARTPTSGKTGELFF
size: -
D: TRBD2
length: 15
J: TRBJ2-2
V: TRBV2

DNA: TGTGCCAGCAGCTTACTGGGACGGGGGCGCCTTAATGAAAAACTGTTTTTT
CDR3: CASSLLGRGRLNEKLFF
size: -
D: -
length: 17
J: TRBJ1-4
V: TRBV11-2

DNA: TGTGCCAGCAGCTCGGGACAGGGCTCTGGAAACACCATATATTTT
CDR3: CASSSGQGSGNTIYF
size: -
D: TRBD1
length: 15
J: TRBJ1-3
V: TRBV5-5

DNA: TGTGCCAGCAGGTATCAGGGGGCCTACGAGCAGTACTTC
CDR3: CASRYQGAYEQYF
size: -
D: TRBD1
length: 13
J: TRBJ2-7
V: TRBV28

DNA: TGTGCCAGCAGTGGTGGCTCAGGGACCCTTAATTCACCCCTCCACTTT
CDR3: CASSGGSGTLNSPLHF
size: -
D: -
length: 16
J: TRBJ1-6
V: TRBV2

DNA: TGTGCCAGCAGCCCAACATACGGGACAGAAGCCTACGAGCAGTACTTC
CDR3: CASSPTYGTEAYEQYF
size: -
D: -
length: 16
J: TRBJ2-7
V: TRBV21-1

DNA: TGTGCCAGCAGTCCCGGGACAGGGTTGAACAATGAGCAGTTCTTC
CDR3: CASSPGTGLNNEQFF
size: -
D: TRBD1
length: 15
J: TRBJ2-1
V: TRBV6-5